The subject of this entry is one T cell receptor beta chain. What it binds is unknown. The PCR contained 60 Vbeta and 13 Jbeta primers. TCRdb's copy holds only in-frame clones and misses some; the assay was immunoSEQ multiplex PCR. The sample includes around 200,000 clones, 80% of them seen just once. This entry belongs to a study of cytomegalovirus exposure and HLA in healthy donors. The germline V gene encodes CDR1 MNHEY and CDR2 SMNVEV (reference sequence). The CDR3 loop spans 14 amino acids. Between the trimmed V and J ends, which lost 6 bases and 0 bases, there was a span of 12 bases. Study-level findings and limits: It was confirmed in vitro that three of the CMV-associated chains were specific for CMV antigens. Reportedly, a later analysis found an Asian-associated ancestry cluster had fewer N-insertions than the roughly 700-donor mean. One variant, a missense change in DCLRE1C, was linked in a later analysis to TCR beta V- and J-gene trimming.

The source of this sequence is a boy between 10 and 17 years old in good health and CMV-seronegative. The chain links TRBV27 to TRBJ2-7, with D unclear. The material sequenced was PBMCs. For the CDR3, the DNA is TGTGCCAGCAGCCGCCCCACAGTCTCCTACGAGCAGTACTTC. Protein product: CASSRPTVSYEQYF.